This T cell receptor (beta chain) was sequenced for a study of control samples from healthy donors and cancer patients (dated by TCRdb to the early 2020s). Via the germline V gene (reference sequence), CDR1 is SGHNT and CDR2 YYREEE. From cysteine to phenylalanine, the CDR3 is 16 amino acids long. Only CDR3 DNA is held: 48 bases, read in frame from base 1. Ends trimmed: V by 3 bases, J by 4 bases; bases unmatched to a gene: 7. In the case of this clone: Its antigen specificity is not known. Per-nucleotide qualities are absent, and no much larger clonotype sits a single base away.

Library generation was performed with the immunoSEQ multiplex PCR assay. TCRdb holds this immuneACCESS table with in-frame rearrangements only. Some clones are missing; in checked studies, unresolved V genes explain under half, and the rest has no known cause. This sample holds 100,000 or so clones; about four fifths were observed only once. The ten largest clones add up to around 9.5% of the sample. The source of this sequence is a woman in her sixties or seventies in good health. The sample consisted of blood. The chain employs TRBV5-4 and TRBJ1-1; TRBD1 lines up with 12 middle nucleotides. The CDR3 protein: CASSSGGQGAGTEAFF. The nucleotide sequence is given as TGTGCCAGCAGCTCTGGGGGACAGGGGGCGGGCACTGAAGCTTTCTTT.